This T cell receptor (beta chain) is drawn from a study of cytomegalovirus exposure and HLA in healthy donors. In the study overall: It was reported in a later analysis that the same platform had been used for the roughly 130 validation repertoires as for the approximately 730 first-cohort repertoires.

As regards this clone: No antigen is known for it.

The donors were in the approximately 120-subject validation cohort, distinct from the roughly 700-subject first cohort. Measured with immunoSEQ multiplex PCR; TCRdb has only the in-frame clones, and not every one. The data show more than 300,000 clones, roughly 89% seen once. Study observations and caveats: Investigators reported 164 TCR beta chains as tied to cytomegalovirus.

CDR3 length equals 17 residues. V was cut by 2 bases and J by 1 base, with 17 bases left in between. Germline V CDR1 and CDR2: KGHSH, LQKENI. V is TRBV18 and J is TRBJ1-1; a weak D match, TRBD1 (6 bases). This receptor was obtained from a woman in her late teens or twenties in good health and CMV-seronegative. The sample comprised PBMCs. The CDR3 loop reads CASSPSAPGAWNTEAFF. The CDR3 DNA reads TGTGCCAGCTCACCAAGCGCCCCAGGGGCCTGGAACACTGAAGCTTTCTTT. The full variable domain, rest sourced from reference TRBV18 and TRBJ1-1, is NAGVMQNPRHLVRRRGQEARLRCSPMKGHSHVYWYRQLPEEGLKFMVYLQKENIIDESGMPKERFSAEFPKEGPSILRIQQVVRGDSAAYFCASSPSAPGAWNTEAFFGQGTRLTVV.